The rows below give T cell receptor beta chains drawn from one sample of a study of blood T cell repertoires in COVID-19. The data were produced by immunoSEQ multiplex PCR, yet TCRdb's version contains in-frame clones alone and is incomplete. The sample shows roughly 180,000 clones, around 79% of them seen only once. Specimen: peripheral blood. The receptor source for this set is a woman aged 55-69 years with COVID-19, enrolled during active disease. CDR3s include the opening cysteine and the closing phenylalanine or tryptophan. The order of the fields is D gene, clone size, V gene, J gene, CDR3 protein, CDR3 DNA. D genes are given only for firm matches. A row's size may be missing; if present it is once, few, many or a size class.

TRBD1	-	TRBV7-3	TRBJ1-2	CASSGQTGDGYTF	TGTGCCAGCAGCGGCCAGACAGGGGATGGCTACACCTTC
TRBD1	-	TRBV2	TRBJ1-3	CASRPGQGASGNTIYF	TGTGCCAGCAGACCGGGACAGGGGGCTTCGGGAAACACCATATATTTT
TRBD1	-	TRBV6-5	TRBJ1-2	CASTLQGGVTRGYTF	TGTGCCAGCACTCTACAGGGGGGGGTAACGAGAGGCTACACCTTC
TRBD2	-	TRBV9	TRBJ2-5	CASSSGRASETQYF	TGTGCCAGCTCTAGCGGGAGGGCCTCAGAGACCCAGTACTTC
TRBD1	-	TRBV6-2/TRBV6-3	TRBJ2-5	CASSYSTGATQYF	TGTGCCAGCAGTTACTCGACAGGGGCGACCCAGTACTTC
-	-	TRBV5-4	TRBJ2-2	CASGAQTGELFF	TGTGCCAGCGGTGCACAGACCGGGGAGCTGTTTTTT
TRBD1	-	TRBV19	TRBJ2-3	CASSLRTGYTDTQYF	TGTGCCAGTAGCCTAAGGACAGGGTACACAGATACGCAGTATTTT
TRBD2	-	TRBV10-2	TRBJ2-7	CASSGTSGSHYEQYF	TGCGCCAGCAGTGGGACTAGCGGGAGCCACTACGAGCAGTACTTC
-	-	TRBV7-9	TRBJ2-4	CASSWQGNIQYF	TGTGCCAGCAGCTGGCAGGGTAACATTCAGTACTTC
-	-	TRBV3-1/TRBV3-2	TRBJ1-1	CASSQESRVDTEAFF	TGTGCCAGCAGCCAAGAGTCCAGGGTGGACACTGAAGCTTTCTTT
-	-	TRBV10-3	TRBJ2-5	CAISDKGVQETQYF	TGTGCCATCAGTGATAAGGGAGTCCAAGAGACCCAGTACTTC
TRBD1	-	TRBV12-5	TRBJ1-5	CASSTGTGLNQPQHF	TGTGCTAGCTCTACCGGGACAGGGCTTAATCAGCCCCAGCATTTT
-	once	TRBV7-3	TRBJ2-5	CASSLGQGETQYF	TGTGCCAGCAGCTTAGGGCAGGGAGAGACCCAGTACTTC
-	-	TRBV2	TRBJ2-2	CASSEELTGELFF	TGTGCCAGCAGTGAAGAACTCACCGGGGAGCTGTTTTTT
-	-	TRBV3-1/TRBV3-2	TRBJ2-3	CASSQLSDTQYF	TGTGCCAGCAGCCAACTCTCAGATACGCAGTATTTT
-	-	TRBV19	TRBJ2-7	CASSARVLSYEQYF	TGTGCCAGCTCCGCCCGGGTTCTCTCCTACGAGCAGTACTTC
-	-	TRBV18	TRBJ1-4	CASSPQFRNEKLFF	TGTGCCAGCTCACCACAGTTCAGGAATGAAAAACTGTTTTTT
-	once	TRBV27	TRBJ2-5	CASSSVTGVETQYF	TGTGCCAGCAGTTCGGTTACAGGCGTTGAGACCCAGTACTTC
-	once	TRBV19	TRBJ1-1	CASSPSPRHPTDTEAFF	TGTGCCAGTAGTCCCTCCCCCCGCCACCCAACGGACACTGAAGCTTTCTTT
-	-	TRBV19	TRBJ1-3	CASSIEAVSGNTIYF	TGTGCCAGTAGTATCGAGGCAGTCTCTGGAAACACCATATATTTT
-	-	TRBV3-1/TRBV3-2	TRBJ2-3	CASSQELSNTDTQYF	TGTGCCAGCAGCCAAGAATTGAGTAACACAGATACGCAGTATTTT
TRBD1	-	TRBV11-3	TRBJ2-5	CASSNRDRRTQYF	TGTGCCAGCAGCAACCGGGACAGGCGGACCCAGTACTTC
TRBD1	many	TRBV15	TRBJ2-3	CATSRGQGSTDTQYF	TGTGCCACCAGCAGGGGACAGGGTAGCACAGATACGCAGTATTTT
TRBD2	-	TRBV19	TRBJ2-1	CASSLDSGDNEQFF	TGTGCCAGTAGTTTAGATAGCGGGGACAATGAGCAGTTCTTC
TRBD1	-	TRBV29-1	TRBJ1-4	CSVLGGASEKLFF	TGCAGCGTTCTAGGGGGCGCGAGCGAAAAACTGTTTTTT
-	-	TRBV28	TRBJ1-4	CASSFGGAGEKLFF	TGTGCCAGCAGTTTCGGGGGGGCTGGAGAAAAACTGTTTTTT
TRBD2	-	TRBV7-9	TRBJ2-5	CASSLGVAGGTETQYF	TGTGCCAGCAGCTTAGGGGTAGCGGGGGGGACAGAGACCCAGTACTTC
TRBD1	-	TRBV6-4	TRBJ1-6	CASSEGDSNSPLHF	TGTGCCAGCAGCGAAGGGGACAGTAATTCACCCCTCCACTTT
-	-	TRBV27	TRBJ2-5	CASRIGLVGAQYF	TGTGCCAGCAGAATAGGGCTGGTAGGGGCCCAGTACTTC
TRBD2	-	TRBV9	TRBJ2-1	CASSVGWGGSSYNEQFF	TGTGCCAGCAGCGTAGGGTGGGGCGGGAGCTCCTACAATGAGCAGTTCTTC